This T cell receptor beta chain derives from a study of blood T cell repertoires in COVID-19. Study details: From the United States, Italy and Spain came samples of acute and convalescent COVID-19. The analysed material was cDNA or gDNA that came from T cells, B-cell-depleted T cells, or PBMCs.

Per the original data handling: Reference gene primer amplification gave nucleated cell count estimates. The table came from immunoSEQ multiplex PCR; TCRdb's copy has only in-frame clones and leaves some out. D and trimming come from the DNA, and the V and J calls and clone size come from that table. This table holds 150,000 or so clones, roughly three quarters found once. This clone was detected only once. Seattle patients were enrolled during active infection and followed longitudinally. The CDR3 consists of 18 residues. Germline assignment: CDR1 SNHLY and CDR2 FYNNEI. The V and J ends lost 5 bases and 8 bases, in that order; junction bases with no gene match: 17.

The sequence came from a woman in her seventies with COVID-19, enrolled during active disease. The rearrangement joins TRBV2 to TRBJ1-4, with 10 bases matching TRBD1. The sequencing input was peripheral blood. The CDR3 DNA is TGTGCCAGCAGTCCCGGAGCGGGACAGGGGCCGATTGGGGAAAAACTGTTTTTT. Its translation is CASSPGAGQGPIGEKLFF. Together with reference TRBV2 and TRBJ1-4, the CDR3 gives the full variable domain: EPEVTQTPSHQVTQMGQEVILRCVPISNHLYFYWYRQILGQKVEFLVSFYNNEISEKSEIFDDQFSVERPDGSNFTLKIRSTKLEDSAMYFCASSPGAGQGPIGEKLFFGSGTQLSVL.